This TCR beta chain was captured by sequencing in a study of blood T cells in healthy people across ages. Broader study findings: Higher diversity, along with more naive CD4+ cells, distinguished long-lived donors from aged donors. PBMCs that were unsorted prevented a conclusive naive versus antigen-experienced comparison.

As to this clonotype: Its specificity is not known.

The authors extracted at least 5 micrograms of total RNA per sample. Trimming removed 3 bases from V and 1 base from J, with 9 bases in between. The CDR3 covers 14 residues. Sample-barcoded 5' priming and a J-beta primer mix drove a second PCR of roughly 7 to 11 cycles. One entry per CDR3 protein results from TCRdb running MiXCR on the 5' RACE reads. The table shows 1.5 million to 2 million distinct CDR3 sequences, with 40% to 55% occurring only once. The specimen was blood. The receptor was isolated from a woman aged 40 to 50 in good health. The rearrangement joins TRBV12-3 or TRBV12-4 to TRBJ1-1; unclear D gene. CDR3 protein: CASSFGRQNTEAFF. DNA for the CDR3: TGTGCCAGCAGTTTCGGCAGGCAGAACACTGAAGCTTTCTTT.